Sequencing of this TCR beta chain was carried out in a study of cytomegalovirus exposure and HLA in healthy donors. Study observations and caveats: Associated with cytomegalovirus, according to the listing, were some 180 TCR beta chains. Using the classifier, cytomegalovirus status was reportedly diagnosed with high specificity and sensitivity. Later, an analysis found that TCR clusters from the first cohort tended to co-occur in the roughly 130 validation repertoires.

The length of the CDR3 is 13 residues. Trimming left V 3 bases short and J 7 bases short, with 13 bases between. Germline V gene lookup returns CDR1 SGHTA and CDR2 FQGNSA. TCRdb's table, derived via immunoSEQ multiplex PCR, lists solely in-frame clones and lacks some. Among 90,000 to 150,000 clones listed, more than 75% were seen once. About this clone: The antigen remains undetermined.

These donors were members of the approximately 110-subject validation cohort, a group separate from the approximately 670-subject first cohort. Sequencing used PBMCs. The sequence was obtained from a woman between 25 and 40 years old in good health and CMV-seronegative. The chain uses TRBV7-2 and TRBJ2-7, with unresolved D. The CDR3 sequence: CASSFLPFREQYF. The CDR3 nucleotides read TGTGCCAGCAGCTTTCTCCCCTTTCGGGAGCAGTACTTC. Combining the CDR3 with reference TRBV7-2 and TRBJ2-7 gives the whole variable domain GAGVSQSPSNKVTEKGKDVELRCDPISGHTALYWYRQSLGQGLEFLIYFQGNSAPDKSGLPSDRFSAERTGGSVSTLTIQRTQQEDSAVYLCASSFLPFREQYFGPGTRLTVT.